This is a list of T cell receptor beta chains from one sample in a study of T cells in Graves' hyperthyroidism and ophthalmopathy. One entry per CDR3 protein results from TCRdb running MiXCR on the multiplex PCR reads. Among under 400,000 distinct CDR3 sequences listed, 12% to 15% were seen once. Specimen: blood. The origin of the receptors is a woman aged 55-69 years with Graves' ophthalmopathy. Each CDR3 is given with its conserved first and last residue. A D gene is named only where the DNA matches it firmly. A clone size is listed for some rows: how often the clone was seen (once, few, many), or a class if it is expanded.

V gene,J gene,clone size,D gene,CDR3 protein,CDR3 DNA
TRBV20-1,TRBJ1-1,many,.,CSARMSGGSAFF,TGCAGTGCTAGGATGAGCGGAGGGTCGGCTTTCTTT
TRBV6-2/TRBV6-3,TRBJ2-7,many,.,CASSYSVSSYEQYF,TGTGCCAGCAGTTACTCGGTCTCCTCCTACGAGCAGTACTTC
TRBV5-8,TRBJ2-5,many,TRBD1,CASSVRTGVGETQYF,TGTGCCAGCAGCGTTAGGACAGGTGTGGGAGAGACCCAGTACTTC
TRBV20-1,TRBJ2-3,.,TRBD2,CSARDPSGRAGDTQYF,TGCAGTGCTAGAGATCCTAGCGGGAGGGCCGGAGATACGCAGTATTTT
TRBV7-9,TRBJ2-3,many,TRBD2,CASSFISGKRTDTQYF,TGTGCCAGCAGCTTTATCAGCGGGAAACGCACAGATACGCAGTATTTT
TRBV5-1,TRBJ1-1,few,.,CASSWTAPYTEAFF,TGCGCCAGCAGCTGGACAGCTCCCTACACTGAAGCTTTCTTT
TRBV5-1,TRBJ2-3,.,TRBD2,CASSSTSGGANTQYF,TGCGCCAGCAGCTCGACTAGCGGGGGGGCCAATACGCAGTATTTT
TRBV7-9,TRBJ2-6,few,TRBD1,CASRHLDRAGANVLTF,TGTGCCAGCAGACATCTGGACAGGGCTGGGGCCAACGTCCTGACTTTC
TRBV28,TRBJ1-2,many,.,CASSFKGISYGYTF,TGTGCCAGCAGTTTTAAGGGTATTAGCTATGGCTACACCTTC
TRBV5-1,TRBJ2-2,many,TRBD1,CASSWGQRTANTGELFF,TGCGCCAGCAGCTGGGGACAGCGGACGGCGAACACCGGGGAGCTGTTTTTT
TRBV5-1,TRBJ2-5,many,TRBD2,CASSLYSGLAETQYF,TGCGCCAGCAGCCTATACTCTGGACTAGCGGAGACCCAGTACTTC
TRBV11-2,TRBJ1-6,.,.,CASSLAGTGSNHSPLHF,TGTGCCAGCAGCTTAGCTGGAACGGGCAGCAACCATTCACCCCTCCACTTT
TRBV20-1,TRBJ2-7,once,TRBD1,CSALPGQGADEQYF,TGCAGTGCTTTACCGGGACAGGGGGCGGACGAGCAGTACTTC
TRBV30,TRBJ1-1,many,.,CAWSVPQIGAFF,TGTGCCTGGAGTGTACCACAGATCGGAGCTTTCTTT
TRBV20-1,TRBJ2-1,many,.,CSARDPGTASYNEQFF,TGCAGTGCTAGAGACCCCGGGACTGCCTCCTACAATGAGCAGTTCTTC
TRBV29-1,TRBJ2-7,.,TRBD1,CSAAPLDRGSYEQYF,TGCAGCGCTGCCCCATTGGACAGGGGTTCCTACGAGCAGTACTTC
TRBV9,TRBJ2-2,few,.,CASSVVGGNTGELFF,TGTGCCAGCAGCGTAGTAGGAGGGAACACCGGGGAGCTGTTTTTT
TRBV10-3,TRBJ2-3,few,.,CAISESRELGDTQYF,TGTGCCATCAGTGAGTCGAGGGAATTGGGAGATACGCAGTATTTT
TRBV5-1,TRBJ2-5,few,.,CASSPLGGGRETQYF,TGCGCCAGCAGCCCCCTGGGAGGGGGGAGAGAGACCCAGTACTTC
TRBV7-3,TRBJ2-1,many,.,CASSLTASSYNEQFF,TGTGCCAGCAGCTTAACAGCCAGCTCCTACAATGAGCAGTTCTTC
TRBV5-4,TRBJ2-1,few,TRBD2,CASSLSSGRHNEQFF,TGTGCCAGCAGCTTGTCTAGCGGGAGACACAATGAGCAGTTCTTC
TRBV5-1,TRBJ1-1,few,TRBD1,CASSLARGGAEAFF,TGCGCCAGCAGCTTGGCCAGAGGGGGCGCTGAAGCTTTCTTT
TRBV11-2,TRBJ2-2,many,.,CASSTSGVDSGELFF,TGTGCCAGCAGCACCTCAGGGGTGGATTCCGGGGAGCTGTTTTTT
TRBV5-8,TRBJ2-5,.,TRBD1,CASGTGGPQETQYF,TGTGCCAGCGGGACAGGGGGCCCCCAAGAGACCCAGTACTTC
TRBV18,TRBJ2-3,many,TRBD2,CASSTTSGTTDTQYF,TGTGCCAGCTCAACTACTAGCGGGACTACAGATACGCAGTATTTT
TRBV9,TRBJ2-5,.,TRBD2,CASSVGLAGTGKTQYF,TGTGCCAGCAGCGTAGGGCTAGCGGGAACTGGAAAGACCCAGTACTTC
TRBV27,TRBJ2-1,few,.,CASSLQGGNYNEQFF,TGTGCCAGCAGTTTACAGGGGGGAAATTACAATGAGCAGTTCTTC
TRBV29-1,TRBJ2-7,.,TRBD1,CSALGQGAYEQYF,TGCAGCGCCTTAGGACAGGGAGCCTACGAGCAGTACTTC
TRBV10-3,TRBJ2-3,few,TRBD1,CAISPQGAYTDTQYF,TGTGCCATCAGTCCCCAGGGGGCGTACACAGATACGCAGTATTTT
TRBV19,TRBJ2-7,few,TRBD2,CASTPASGGAYEQYF,TGTGCCAGTACCCCAGCTAGCGGGGGAGCCTACGAGCAGTACTTC
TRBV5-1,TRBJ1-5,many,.,CASSLEGGQNQPQHF,TGCGCCAGCAGCTTGGAAGGGGGGCAGAATCAGCCCCAGCATTTT
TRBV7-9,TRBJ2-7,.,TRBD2,CASSLRTSVSYEQYF,TGTGCCAGCAGCCTCCGGACTAGCGTTTCCTACGAGCAGTACTTC
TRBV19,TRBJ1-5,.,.,CASSVDRYQPQHF,TGTGCCAGTAGTGTGGACAGATATCAGCCCCAGCATTTT
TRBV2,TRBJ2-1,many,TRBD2,CASAGLADYNEQFF,TGTGCCAGCGCGGGACTAGCGGACTACAATGAGCAGTTCTTC
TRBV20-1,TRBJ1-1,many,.,CSGGLGTEAFF,TGCAGTGGGGGTTTGGGCACTGAAGCTTTCTTT
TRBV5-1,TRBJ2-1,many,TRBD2,CASSLAQLAGVNEQFF,TGCGCCAGCAGCTTGGCCCAACTAGCGGGAGTTAATGAGCAGTTCTTC
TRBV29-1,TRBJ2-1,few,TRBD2,CSARASGSSYNEQFF,TGCAGCGCTAGGGCTAGCGGGAGCTCCTACAATGAGCAGTTCTTC
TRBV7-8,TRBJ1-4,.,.,CASSLWGWGEDAPGEKLFF,TGTGCCAGCAGCTTATGGGGTTGGGGGGAAGACGCCCCGGGCGAAAAACTGTTTTTT